What follows are 9 T cell receptor beta chains derived from one specimen sequenced in a study of blood T cell repertoires in COVID-19. Clones were read by immunoSEQ multiplex PCR, and TCRdb kept only the in-frame ones, dropping some. The table shows a few hundred thousand clones, with 70% to 90% occurring only once. Material: PBMCs or T cells enriched from blood (not recorded which). Every receptor here comes from a woman in her forties or fifties who had been exposed to COVID-19.

The rearrangement links TRBV5-6 to TRBJ2-2; D might be TRBD1 (6 bases). CDR3 size: 16 residues. Trimming shortened V by 4 bases and J by 0 bases, and 13 bases separated the two germline ends. Germline CDR1 reads SGHDT; CDR2 reads YYEEEE. Written as DNA, the CDR3 is TGTGCCAGCAGCCCTCTGACAGGTTCGAACACCGGGGAGCTGTTTTTT. Its translation: CASSPLTGSNTGELFF.

This clone was counted a few times. The chain uses TRBV18 and TRBJ1-2, with no clear D. The germline V gene has CDR1 KGHSH and CDR2 LQKENI. V lost 3 bases and J 7 bases, leaving 12 bases between the germline ends. This CDR3 has 13 residues. The CDR3 DNA reads as TGTGCCAGCTCACCCGATGAGTCCGCTGGCTACACCTTC. Its protein is CASSPDESAGYTF.

The chain links TRBV21-1 to TRBJ2-5; the table gives TRBD2 as D, unverified against the DNA. TRBV21-1 has pseudogene status. This CDR3 has 19 amino acids. CDR3 coding DNA: TGTGCCAGCAGCATGCGGGGCCCCGGACTAGCGGGGGGCCCGCCGACCCAGTACTTC. It is translated as CASSMRGPGLAGGPPTQYF.

The sample holds one count of this clone. The chain links TRBV25-1 to TRBJ1-4; D perhaps matches TRBD1 (6 bases). The CDR3 covers 14 residues. The V end was cut by 9 bases, the J end by 2 bases, with 13 bases between. Per germline, CDR1 MGHDK and CDR2 SYGVNS. CDR3 DNA sequence: TGTGCCAGTGGAGCGGGGGCGACTAATGAAAAACTGTTTTTT. Its protein is CASGAGATNEKLFF.

The chain couples TRBV25-1 to TRBJ2-2; D is ambiguous. The CDR3 spans 12 residues. The V gene lost 7 bases and the J gene lost 4 bases, with 7 bases spanning the gap. Germline values: CDR1 MGHDK, CDR2 SYGVNS. DNA for the CDR3: TGTGCCAGCACGCAGGTCACCGGGGAGCTGTTTTTT. As protein: CASTQVTGELFF.

The J gene is TRBJ1-1, the V gene TRBV5-4; 7 nucleotides match TRBD1. This CDR3 comprises 14 residues. Germline lookup yields CDR1 SGHNT and CDR2 YYREEE (reference sequence). The junction had 8 bases not matched to a gene; V was cut back by 2 bases and J by 7 bases. CDR3 sequence reads: CASSFSGDSLEAFF. The CDR3 DNA sequence: TGTGCCAGCAGCTTTAGCGGGGACAGCCTTGAAGCTTTCTTT. Full variable domain (outside the CDR3, taken from reference TRBV5-4 and TRBJ1-1): ETGVTQSPTHLIKTRGQQVTLRCSSQSGHNTVSWYQQALGQGPQFIFQYYREEENGRGNFPPRFSGLQFPNYSSELNVNALELDDSALYLCASSFSGDSLEAFFGQGTRLTVV.

The chain uses TRBV29-1 and TRBJ1-2; tentatively, D is TRBD1 (6 bases). Germline V lookup: CDR1 SQVTM, CDR2 ANQGSEA. This CDR3 spans 12 amino acids. Trimming left V 6 bases short and J 4 bases short, with 12 bases between. The CDR3: CSVADRSYGYTF. DNA of the CDR3: TGCAGCGTCGCGGACAGAAGCTATGGCTACACCTTC.

The gene calls are TRBV7-8 and TRBJ2-6; D gene unclear. The V gene's germline CDR1 is SGHVS and CDR2 FQNEAQ. This CDR3 spans 13 amino acids. V was shortened by 5 bases and J by 4 bases, with 6 bases between the two germline ends. The CDR3 loop is CASSQSGANVLTF. The CDR3 DNA reads as TGTGCCAGCAGCCAGAGCGGGGCCAACGTCCTGACTTTC.

V gene TRBV6-5 combines with J gene TRBJ2-1; D is perhaps TRBD2 (6 bases). V dropped 4 bases and J dropped 5 bases, with 15 bases sitting between them. This CDR3 comprises 15 residues. The germline gives CDR1 MNHEY, CDR2 SVGAGI. CDR3 bases: TGTGCCAGCAGTTCCGAGGGACTTCGGAACAATGAGCAGTTCTTC. Its translation: CASSSEGLRNNEQFF.